The sequence of this T cell receptor (beta chain) was determined in a study of early T cells in non-severe SARS-CoV-2 infection. Study summary: Investigators sequenced bulk RNA drawn from unsorted whole blood, and chains remained unpaired.

With respect to this clonotype: Its antigen remains unidentified.

Overall study findings and caveats: Reliance on VDJdb matching favored anti-spike CD8 responses; private and CD4 specificities were missed.

This CDR3 is 13 amino acids long. V lost 6 bases to trimming and J lost 3 bases, with 10 bases between them. Germline V gene sequence: CDR1 MRHNA, CDR2 SNTAGT. Unique molecular identifiers were added to individual cDNA molecules. TCRdb re-derived calls from the 5' RACE reads in MiXCR, one entry per CDR3 protein. The sample holds tens of thousands of distinct CDR3 sequences, more than 4.5% seen once. Sequenced: whole blood. This receptor was identified in an adult who was a healthcare worker with PCR-confirmed SARS-CoV-2 infection or an uninfected control (not recorded which). This chain links TRBV6-4 with TRBJ2-3; D is possibly TRBD1 (5 bases). CDR3 bases: TGTGCCAGCAGCGCCCAGGGTACAGATACGCAGTATTTT. Translating it yields CASSAQGTDTQYF.